This passage covers 30 T cell receptor beta chains from one sample sequenced in a study of control samples from healthy donors and cancer patients. The repertoire was sequenced with immunoSEQ multiplex PCR; TCRdb's copy has only in-frame clones and lacks some. The sample includes roughly 88,000 clones, 85% to 95% seen only once; the top ten take approximately 7.9%. The sample comprised blood. The receptors originated from a man aged 18 to 29 in good health.

J is TRBJ1-4 and V is TRBV2; 7 bases align to TRBD1. After removal of 11 bases from V and 3 bases from J, the junction contained 6 bases not matched to a gene. Germline V gene lookup returns CDR1 SNHLY and CDR2 FYNNEI. The CDR3 loop spans 13 amino acids. The CDR3 coding sequence is TGTGCCGCAACCGGGACAGCTAATGAAAAACTGTTTTTT. This gives the protein CAATGTANEKLFF.

The rearrangement joins TRBV5-6 to TRBJ1-4; 7 bases agree with TRBD1. Per the germline V gene, CDR1 is SGHDT and CDR2 is YYEEEE. The CDR3 has 15 residues. V was clipped by 0 bases and J by 8 bases; unmatched bases: 7. This chain's CDR3 is CASSLARDRGEKLFF. The CDR3 region has the DNA TGTGCCAGCAGCTTGGCACGGGACAGAGGCGAAAAACTGTTTTTT.

The chain is built from TRBV7-9 and TRBJ1-1; no clear D gene. V was cut by 1 base and J by 6 bases, with 3 bases left in between. Germline V gene lookup returns CDR1 SEHNR and CDR2 FQNEAQ (reference sequence). The CDR3 loop spans 11 amino acids. The CDR3 DNA reads TGTGCCAGCAGCTTAGGGTCTGAAGCTTTCTTT. It translates to CASSLGSEAFF.

In DNA, the CDR3 is TGTGCCAGCAGTTGGGACCGGTTCACCTATGGCTACACCTTC. Encoded protein: CASSWDRFTYGYTF. The chain combines TRBV27 with TRBJ1-2; TRBD1 might be the D (5 bases). The CDR3 has 14 amino acids. Between the trimmed V and J ends, which lost 4 bases and 4 bases, there was a span of 13 bases. Germline-derived CDR1 and CDR2 are MNHEY and SMNVEV (reference sequence).

The J gene is TRBJ2-3, the V gene TRBV6-2 or TRBV6-3; a weak D match, TRBD1 (6 bases). The CDR3 has 14 amino acids. The ends were cut back, 2 bases at V and 6 bases at J, with 12 bases in the middle. Germline V gene sequence: CDR1 MNHEY, CDR2 SVGEGT. The CDR3, as DNA: TGTGCCAGCAGTTACGAGACAGGCCCGGATACGCAGTATTTT. This sequence encodes CASSYETGPDTQYF.

The chain uses TRBV2 and TRBJ1-1; D possibly corresponds to TRBD1 (6 bases). The CDR3 runs to 15 residues. Germline-derived CDR1 and CDR2 are SNHLY and FYNNEI. Trimming shortened V by 6 bases and J by 2 bases, and 16 bases separated the two germline ends. This CDR3 is CASRLGVGGNTEAFF. The CDR3 DNA is TGTGCCAGCAGATTGGGTGTAGGGGGAAACACTGAAGCTTTCTTT.

The DNA of the CDR3 is TGTGCCAGCTCACCAGGGACCGAGTCTGGAAACACCATATATTTT. Its translation is CASSPGTESGNTIYF. The chain joins TRBV18 to TRBJ1-3; D possibly corresponds to TRBD1 (5 bases). Trimming removed 2 bases at V and 1 base at J, with 9 bases between. The CDR3 is made up of 15 amino acids. Germline CDR1 reads KGHSH; CDR2 reads LQKENI.

The chain is built from TRBV29-1 and TRBJ2-7, with no clear D. The CDR3 runs to 14 residues. The V end was cut by 4 bases, the J end by 0 bases, with 13 bases between. CDR1 is SQVTM and CDR2 is ANQGSEA in the germline V gene. CDR3 coding DNA: TGCAGCGTTGTTCGGGCTACAGCCTCCTACGAGCAGTACTTC. Translation gives CSVVRATASYEQYF.

This clone was seen once. The CDR3 loop is CASRRQGNQPQHF. The CDR3 DNA is TGTGCCAGTAGGAGACAGGGCAATCAGCCCCAGCATTTT. V gene TRBV19 combines with J gene TRBJ1-5; D possibly corresponds to TRBD1 (6 bases). Germline-derived CDR1 and CDR2 are LNHDA and SQIVND (reference sequence). The CDR3 has 13 amino acids. V was shortened by 6 bases and J by 2 bases, with 8 bases between the two germline ends.

The chain employs TRBV6-6 and TRBJ2-1; unclear D gene. V was shortened by 5 bases and J by 0 bases, with 11 bases between the two germline ends. The CDR3 sequence is 15 residues long. CDR1 and CDR2 (germline): MNHNY, SVGAGI (reference sequence). In DNA form, the CDR3 reads TGTGCCAGCAGTCCCGACGGAAGCTCCTACAATGAGCAGTTCTTC. This translates into CASSPDGSSYNEQFF.

This chain links TRBV15 with TRBJ1-2; weak D call: TRBD1 (6 bases). The germline V gene has CDR1 LNHNV and CDR2 YYDKDF (reference sequence). V lost 5 bases, J lost 2 bases, and 27 bases lay in between. The CDR3 sequence is 19 residues long. This CDR3 reads CATSSYSGDLLGGNYGYTF. CDR3 DNA: TGTGCCACCAGCTCGTACTCAGGGGATCTTCTAGGAGGGAACTATGGCTACACCTTC.

The chain couples TRBV12-3 or TRBV12-4 to TRBJ1-2, with no clear D. CDR3 length equals 13 residues. V lost 6 bases, J lost 4 bases, and 12 bases lay in between. The DNA for the CDR3 is TGTGCCAGCAGCCCGGCGGGCGGCTATGGCTACACCTTC. As protein: CASSPAGGYGYTF.

This clone has more than one count but fewer than ten. The chain employs TRBV30 and TRBJ1-2; D is possibly TRBD1 (5 bases). The CDR3 has 12 amino acids. Trimming pared 2 bases from V and 5 bases from J, leaving 9 bases between. Germline V lookup: CDR1 GTSNPN, CDR2 SVGIG (reference sequence). The CDR3 DNA follows: TGTGCCTGGAGTAGGGGTTTGTATGGCTACACCTTC. This sequence encodes CAWSRGLYGYTF.

The chain uses TRBV19 and TRBJ1-1; tentatively, D is TRBD1 (5 bases). Germline V lookup: CDR1 LNHDA, CDR2 SQIVND (reference sequence). The CDR3 runs to 11 residues. CDR3 sequence: CASQANTEAFF. The CDR3 region has the DNA TGTGCTTCACAGGCGAACACTGAAGCTTTCTTT.

The chain uses TRBV30 and TRBJ2-1, with 7 bases matching TRBD2. The CDR3 runs to 11 residues. Germline V lookup: CDR1 GTSNPN, CDR2 SVGIG (reference sequence). The V and J ends lost 5 bases and 10 bases, in that order; junction bases with no gene match: 5. The CDR3 spells CAWVTGREQFF. In DNA form, the CDR3 reads TGTGCCTGGGTCACCGGGAGGGAGCAGTTCTTC. The full variable domain, completed using reference TRBV30 and TRBJ2-1, is SQTIHQWPATLVQPVGSPLSLECTVEGTSNPNLYWYRQAAGRGLQLLFYSVGIGQISSEVPQNLSASRPQDRQFILSSKKLLLSDSGFYLCAWVTGREQFFGPGTRLTVL.

The chain couples TRBV30 to TRBJ1-3, with D uncertain. Per germline, CDR1 GTSNPN and CDR2 SVGIG (reference sequence). V was cut by 3 bases and J by 0 bases, with 3 bases left in between. There are 12 residues in the CDR3. The DNA of the CDR3 is TGTGCCTGGAGGAACTCTGGAAACACCATATATTTT. Its translation is CAWRNSGNTIYF.

This clone came up once. The chain couples TRBV4-1 to TRBJ1-2, with TRBD1 as a possible D gene (6 bases). V lost 0 bases and J lost 8, with 28 bases in between. From germline, CDR1 is MGHRA and CDR2 YSYEKL. This CDR3 spans 19 amino acids. DNA for the CDR3: TGCGCCAGCAGCCAAGATCGCGGGGGGCGTCGGCCGCTGTCTTCGGGCTACACCTTC. It codes for CASSQDRGGRRPLSSGYTF.

V is TRBV5-1 and J is TRBJ1-2; D is undetermined. Germline CDR1 SGHRS, CDR2 YFSETQ. Trimming shortened V by 1 base and J by 6 bases, and 25 bases separated the two germline ends. This CDR3 is 18 amino acids long. The CDR3 sequence is CASSLMGKGPLTPDGYTF. In nucleotides, the CDR3 is TGCGCCAGCAGCTTGATGGGGAAAGGGCCTCTTACCCCGGATGGCTACACCTTC.

This chain links TRBV14 with TRBJ2-7, with a weak D call TRBD2 (6 bases). Germline CDR1 is SGHDN and CDR2 is FVKESK. V was trimmed by 4 bases and J by 1 base, leaving 14 bases between them. CDR3 size: 15 residues. The CDR3 spells CASSPRTGASYEQYF. The CDR3 DNA follows: TGTGCCAGCAGCCCACGAACGGGAGCTTCCTACGAGCAGTACTTC.

This clone has a single count. CDR3 sequence reads: CASSSGGQAPEAFF. The CDR3 nucleotides are TGTGCCAGCAGCTCGGGCGGGCAGGCCCCTGAAGCTTTCTTT. V gene TRBV7-8 combines with J gene TRBJ1-1; no clear D gene. The V gene's germline CDR1 is SGHVS and CDR2 FQNEAQ. This CDR3 is 14 amino acids long. V lost 4 bases and J lost 6, with 15 bases in between.

This rearrangement joins TRBV5-1 to TRBJ1-6; D is ambiguous. This CDR3 is built from 17 residues. V lost 1 base to trimming and J lost 8 bases, with 19 bases between them. In germline, CDR1 is SGHRS, CDR2 YFSETQ. This CDR3 reads CASSLYGSGIGDSPLHF. DNA of the CDR3: TGCGCCAGCAGCTTGTATGGATCGGGGATTGGTGATTCACCCCTCCACTTT.

This chain connects TRBV5-1 to TRBJ1-4; no reliable D call. The V end was cut by 3 bases, the J end by 3 bases, with 9 bases between. Germline V CDR1 and CDR2: SGHRS, YFSETQ. CDR3 length: 14 residues. The CDR3 loop is CASSYGQANEKLFF. CDR3 nucleotide sequence: TGCGCCAGCAGCTACGGGCAAGCTAATGAAAAACTGTTTTTT. The whole variable domain, filled in from reference TRBV5-1 and TRBJ1-4, reads KAGVTQTPRYLIKTRGQQVTLSCSPISGHRSVSWYQQTPGQGLQFLFEYFSETQRNKGNFPGRFSGRQFSNSRSEMNVSTLELGDSALYLCASSYGQANEKLFFGSGTQLSVL.

V gene TRBV12-3 or TRBV12-4 combines with J gene TRBJ1-6; D is unclear. The CDR3 contains 13 residues. V was clipped by 6 bases and J by 8 bases, with 11 bases between them. CDR3 nucleotide sequence: TGTGCCAGCAGGCAAAACTCCTATTCACCCCTCCACTTT. Protein sequence: CASRQNSYSPLHF.

V usage is TRBV9 and J usage is TRBJ2-7; D not certain. V was pared by 2 bases and J by 2 bases, with 11 bases between. The germline V gene has CDR1 SGDLS and CDR2 YYNGEE. CDR3 length: 14 residues. In nucleotides, the CDR3 is TGTGCCAGCAGCGTTATGACGGATACCTACGAGCAGTACTTC. Translating gives CASSVMTDTYEQYF.

The CDR3 DNA follows: TGTGCCAGCAGTTTATTTAGTCAGTCGACTGAAGCTTTCTTT. The encoded protein is CASSLFSQSTEAFF. This rearrangement joins TRBV27 to TRBJ1-1; D is unresolved. CDR3 length: 14 amino acids. The ends were cut back, 1 base at V and 5 bases at J, with 11 bases in the middle. CDR1 is MNHEY and CDR2 is SMNVEV in the germline V gene (reference sequence).

The V gene is TRBV7-9, the J gene TRBJ2-1, with 8 positions matching TRBD1. V lost 5 bases to trimming and J lost 8 bases; unmatched junction nucleotides: 8. The CDR3 is 14 amino acids. CDR1 and CDR2 (germline): SEHNR, FQNEAQ (reference sequence). For the CDR3, the DNA is TGTGCCAGCAGCCCGACAGGGGAGGCCGATGAGCAGTTCTTC. Translating gives CASSPTGEADEQFF.

The chain recombines TRBV20-1 with TRBJ2-7; 8 bases agree with TRBD2. V trimming: 6 bases; J trimming: 4 bases; junction bases outside the gene matches: 8. The CDR3 extends over 13 amino acids. Germline V CDR1 and CDR2: DFQATT, SNEGSKA (reference sequence). The CDR3: CSASGLAKYEQYF. DNA of the CDR3: TGCAGTGCCAGTGGACTAGCCAAATACGAGCAGTACTTC.

J is TRBJ1-4 and V is TRBV5-1; D is uncertain. This CDR3 is built from 15 residues. V lost 0 bases and J 0 bases, leaving 6 bases between the germline ends. CDR1 is SGHRS, CDR2 YFSETQ, per germline. The CDR3 protein is CASSLAGTTNEKLFF. In nucleotides, the CDR3 is TGCGCCAGCAGCTTGGCAGGTACAACTAATGAAAAACTGTTTTTT.

This rearrangement joins TRBV6-1 to TRBJ2-2; D ambiguous. V was clipped by 2 bases and J by 5 bases, with 9 bases between them. This CDR3 contains 14 residues. The germline V gene has CDR1 MNHNS and CDR2 SASEGT. CDR3 loop: CASSETFETGELFF. DNA for the CDR3: TGTGCCAGCAGTGAAACCTTTGAAACCGGGGAGCTGTTTTTT.

The chain joins TRBV10-2 to TRBJ1-2, with D tentatively TRBD1 (6 bases). Germline-derived CDR1 and CDR2 are WSHSY and SAAADI. Trimming shortened V by 9 bases and J by 1 base, and 21 bases separated the two germline ends. The length of the CDR3 is 16 residues. CDR3 DNA sequence: TGCGCCAGTACGAGGGGGACGGACCTCCGTAACTATGGCTACACCTTC. It yields the protein CASTRGTDLRNYGYTF.